The 25 T cell receptor beta chains in this list originate from one sample, sequenced in a study of cytomegalovirus exposure and HLA in healthy donors. PCR involved 60 Vbeta and 13 Jbeta primers. TCRdb's copy holds only in-frame clones and misses some; the assay was immunoSEQ multiplex PCR. The table lists 98,000 or so clones, approximately 80% of them singletons. Sequenced: PBMCs. These receptors came from a woman under 30 in good health and CMV-seropositive.

V gene TRBV7-9 combines with J gene TRBJ1-2; the D gene is possibly TRBD1 (5 bases). V lost 4 bases and J 6 bases, leaving 18 bases between the germline ends. The CDR3 loop spans 15 amino acids. From germline, CDR1 is SEHNR and CDR2 FQNEAQ (reference sequence). The CDR3 spells CASSSGAGVVDGYTF. The CDR3 DNA follows: TGTGCCAGCAGCTCCGGGGCGGGGGTGGTGGATGGCTACACCTTC.

The sample holds many counts of this clone. The chain has TRBV5-1 and TRBJ2-2; 9 positions match TRBD1. There are 16 residues in the CDR3. V was pared by 4 bases and J by 4 bases, with 8 bases of the junction left unmatched. Per the germline V gene, CDR1 is SGHRS and CDR2 is YFSETQ. CDR3 loop: CASSHTGGASTGELFF. CDR3 nucleotide sequence: TGCGCCAGCAGCCATACAGGGGGCGCGAGCACCGGGGAGCTGTTTTTT.

CDR3 amino acids: CASSVVGQLYEKLFF. The CDR3 DNA reads as TGTGCCAGCAGTGTTGTTGGACAGCTTTATGAAAAACTGTTTTTT. This chain joins TRBV28 and TRBJ1-4; possible D gene TRBD1, 6 bases. Trimming took off 5 bases at V and 6 bases at J, with 16 bases between the two ends. The CDR3 sequence is 15 residues long. CDR1 and CDR2 from the germline V gene are MDHEN and SYDVKM.

Worth noting for this clone: Additional DNA sequences in this sample encode the identical CDR3. The chain joins TRBV6-5 to TRBJ2-1; TRBD2 matches 7 bases. The trim removed 0 bases at V and 2 bases at J, leaving 4 bases unmatched. Germline CDR1 and CDR2: MNHEY and SVGAGI. The CDR3 covers 16 residues. CDR3 nucleotides: TGTGCCAGCAGTTACTCATCTCTAGCGGCCTACAATGAGCAGTTCTTC. The encoded protein is CASSYSSLAAYNEQFF.

The chain links TRBV25-1 to TRBJ2-3; D ambiguous. This CDR3 contains 13 residues. V was cut by 3 bases and J by 1 base, with 5 bases left in between. Germline CDR1 MGHDK, CDR2 SYGVNS. In DNA form, the CDR3 reads TGTGCCAGCAGTGACCTAGGCACAGATACGCAGTATTTT. This translates into CASSDLGTDTQYF.

The gene calls are TRBV11-3 and TRBJ1-1; unclear D gene. CDR3 length equals 13 residues. CDR1 and CDR2 from the germline V gene are SGHNT and YENEEA. The germline V and J ends were trimmed by 0 bases and 7 bases, with 9 bases remaining between them. The CDR3 DNA sequence: TGTGCCAGCAGCTTAGAAACAGTTGATGAAGCTTTCTTT. Protein product: CASSLETVDEAFF.

A remark on this clone: A read error may produce the germline difference seen at one junction end. The chain employs TRBV15 and TRBJ2-7; D is unclear. Per the germline V gene, CDR1 is LNHNV and CDR2 is YYDKDF (reference sequence). The CDR3 contains 14 residues. The CDR3 loop is CATSRDVGPYEQYF. CDR3 nucleotide sequence: TGTGCCACCAGCAGAGATGTGGGCCCCTACGAGCAGTACTTT. Full variable domain (outside the CDR3, taken from reference TRBV15 and TRBJ2-7): DAMVIQNPRYQVTQFGKPVTLSCSQTLNHNVMYWYQQKSSQAPKLLFHYYDKDFNNEADTPDNFQSRRPNTSFCFLDIRSPGLGDTAMYLCATSRDVGPYEQYFGPGTRLTVT.

This chain links TRBV2 with TRBJ1-1; no clear D. This CDR3 contains 10 residues. The V end lost 8 bases, the J end lost 11 bases, and 12 bases lay between the germline ends. Looked up from germline, CDR1 is SNHLY and CDR2 is FYNNEI. The DNA for the CDR3 is TGTGCCAGCGCGGATGGGAGGGCTTTCTTT. Translated, it gives CASADGRAFF.

The chain recombines TRBV27 with TRBJ2-1; TRBD2 aligns across 8 bases. J gave up 7 bases and V 8 bases, and 13 bases lay outside the gene matches. Per germline, CDR1 MNHEY and CDR2 SMNVEV (reference sequence). The CDR3 sequence is 15 residues long. In DNA, the CDR3 is TGTGCCAGCTCTGATAGCGGGATAATGGTGAATGAGCAGTTCTTC. This sequence encodes CASSDSGIMVNEQFF.

This clone was found a few times. The chain has TRBV5-1 and TRBJ2-7; a possible D gene is TRBD2 (6 bases). This CDR3 is 13 amino acids long. Germline lookup yields CDR1 SGHRS and CDR2 YFSETQ. V lost 5 bases and J lost 3, with 12 bases in between. CDR3 sequence reads: CASSMGGNYEQYF. The CDR3 region has the DNA TGCGCCAGCAGTATGGGGGGTAACTACGAGCAGTACTTC. Full variable domain (missing parts from reference TRBV5-1 and TRBJ2-7): KAGVTQTPRYLIKTRGQQVTLSCSPISGHRSVSWYQQTPGQGLQFLFEYFSETQRNKGNFPGRFSGRQFSNSRSEMNVSTLELGDSALYLCASSMGGNYEQYFGPGTRLTVT.

The V and J genes are TRBV30 and TRBJ1-5; weak D call: TRBD1 (6 bases). The CDR3 is 13 residues long. The V gene's germline CDR1 is GTSNPN and CDR2 SVGIG (reference sequence). The V and J ends lost 5 bases and 4 bases respectively, with 12 bases between them. The DNA for the CDR3 is TGTGCCTGGGACGGGGGGCCGAATCAGCCCCAGCATTTT. Protein: CAWDGGPNQPQHF.

This clone has only a few counts. The V gene is TRBV5-6, the J gene TRBJ2-5; TRBD2 might be the D (6 bases). Trimming took off 9 bases at V and 3 bases at J, with 12 bases between the two ends. The CDR3 sequence is 12 residues long. The V gene's germline CDR1 is SGHDT and CDR2 YYEEEE. For the CDR3, the DNA is TGTGCCACGGGGAGGAGGGAAGAGACCCAGTACTTC. Translating it yields CATGRREETQYF.

The CDR3, as DNA: TGCGCCAGCAGCCAAGGGCCGATAGAGCAGTTCTTC. This translates into CASSQGPIEQFF. This rearrangement joins TRBV4-1 to TRBJ2-1; unclear D gene. The CDR3 contains 12 residues. V was pared by 1 base and J by 10 bases, with 8 bases between. Looked up from germline, CDR1 is MGHRA and CDR2 is YSYEKL.

The J gene is TRBJ1-1, the V gene TRBV28, with 7 bases aligning to TRBD1. V lost 4 bases to trimming and J lost 4 bases; unmatched junction nucleotides: 12. The CDR3 has 16 amino acids. CDR1 MDHEN and CDR2 SYDVKM come from the germline V gene. The CDR3 DNA follows: TGTGCCAGCAGTTATCGGGCCCGGGACAGTATCACTGAAGCTTTCTTT. It is translated as CASSYRARDSITEAFF.

V usage is TRBV28 and J usage is TRBJ2-1, with 9 bases aligning to TRBD2. The CDR3 has 17 residues. The V gene's germline CDR1 is MDHEN and CDR2 SYDVKM. With 2 bases clipped from V and 7 bases from J, the junction kept 12 bases outside the gene matches. CDR3 loop: CASSLGVALAGLNEQFF. For the CDR3, the DNA is TGTGCCAGCAGTTTAGGTGTGGCGCTAGCGGGATTGAATGAGCAGTTCTTC. The full variable domain, rest sourced from reference TRBV28 and TRBJ2-1, is DVKVTQSSRYLVKRTGEKVFLECVQDMDHENMFWYRQDPGLGLRLIYFSYDVKMKEKGDIPEGYSVSREKKERFSLILESASTNQTSMYLCASSLGVALAGLNEQFFGPGTRLTVL.

The chain combines TRBV6-4 with TRBJ2-1; 10 nucleotides agree with TRBD2. CDR1 and CDR2 (germline): MRHNA, SNTAGT. The junction had 4 bases not matched to a gene; V was cut back by 3 bases and J by 5 bases. The CDR3 covers 15 residues. CDR3 DNA: TGTGCCAGCAGTGAAGCTAGCGGGGGAAACAATGAGCAGTTCTTC. Encoded protein: CASSEASGGNNEQFF.

This chain joins TRBV11-3 and TRBJ2-1; no firm D call. Per germline, CDR1 SGHNT and CDR2 YENEEA. The CDR3 covers 12 residues. V was clipped by 5 bases and J by 6 bases, with 8 bases between them. The CDR3 loop reads CASSPSPNEQFF. CDR3 sequence (DNA): TGTGCCAGCAGCCCTTCCCCCAATGAGCAGTTCTTC.

J is TRBJ2-1 and V is TRBV30; D uncertain. This CDR3 contains 11 residues. Germline values: CDR1 GTSNPN, CDR2 SVGIG (reference sequence). Between the trimmed V and J ends, which lost 0 bases and 15 bases, there was a span of 12 bases. In DNA form, the CDR3 reads TGTGCCTGGAGTGTAACAATAGCTCGGTTCTTC. The encoded protein is CAWSVTIARFF.

The chain links TRBV6-1 to TRBJ1-5; D remains unclear. Per germline, CDR1 MNHNS and CDR2 SASEGT. Trimming removed 5 bases from V and 6 bases from J, with 11 bases in between. This CDR3 spans 13 amino acids. The CDR3: CASSPLPGQPQHF. The DNA of the CDR3 is TGTGCCAGCAGTCCGCTGCCAGGTCAGCCCCAGCATTTT.

V gene TRBV7-8 combines with J gene TRBJ2-7, with a weak D call TRBD1 (5 bases). CDR3 length equals 12 residues. Germline loops: CDR1 SGHVS, CDR2 FQNEAQ. V lost 2 bases to trimming and J lost 9 bases, with 11 bases between them. The CDR3 nucleotides are TGTGCCAGCAGCTTACAGGGTATCGGGCAGTACTTC. Translation gives CASSLQGIGQYF.

The rearrangement links TRBV6-5 to TRBJ1-1, with D possibly TRBD1 on 5 matching bases. The CDR3 loop spans 14 amino acids. Germline assignment: CDR1 MNHEY and CDR2 SVGAGI. V gave up 9 bases and J gave up 4 bases, with 18 bases separating them. For the CDR3, the DNA is TGTGCCAGTCTCCCCTTTGGTGGGGCCACTGAAGCTTTCTTT. Its protein is CASLPFGGATEAFF.

This clone was observed a handful of times. The V call is TRBV5-1, the J call TRBJ1-1; 9 nucleotides line up with TRBD1. CDR1 and CDR2 (germline): SGHRS, YFSETQ. V trimming: 3 bases; J trimming: 1 base; junction bases outside the gene matches: 1. This CDR3 is built from 14 residues. DNA of the CDR3: TGCGCCAGCAGCTGGGACAGGGAGAACACTGAAGCTTTCTTT. Translated: CASSWDRENTEAFF. Using reference TRBV5-1 and TRBJ1-1 for the parts outside the CDR3, the full variable domain is KAGVTQTPRYLIKTRGQQVTLSCSPISGHRSVSWYQQTPGQGLQFLFEYFSETQRNKGNFPGRFSGRQFSNSRSEMNVSTLELGDSALYLCASSWDRENTEAFFGQGTRLTVV.

Comment on this clone: The same CDR3 is also encoded by other DNA sequences in this sample. The chain uses TRBV9 and TRBJ1-1; 8 positions agree with TRBD1. The germline gives CDR1 SGDLS, CDR2 YYNGEE. The CDR3 has 15 amino acids. The V gene end was trimmed by 1 base and the J gene end by 2 bases; junction bases not matched to a gene: 4. CDR3 nucleotides: TGTGCCAGCAGCGTACTAGGACAGGGTAACACTGAAGCTTTCTTT. As protein: CASSVLGQGNTEAFF.

This clone turned up a few times. This chain links TRBV6-1 with TRBJ2-7; 8 bases are a match to TRBD1. The V gene end was trimmed by 0 bases and the J gene end by 2 bases; junction bases not matched to a gene: 3. The CDR3 covers 15 residues. Germline CDR1 is MNHNS and CDR2 is SASEGT. CDR3 DNA sequence: TGTGCCAGCAGTGAAGCTGTACAGGGGGCCTACGAGCAGTACTTC. Protein product: CASSEAVQGAYEQYF.

V gene TRBV19 combines with J gene TRBJ1-5, with D perhaps matching TRBD1 (6 bases). The CDR3 runs to 16 residues. The germline CDR1 and CDR2 sequences are LNHDA and SQIVND (reference sequence). Trimming removed 1 base at V and 2 bases at J, with 12 bases between. As DNA, the CDR3 is TGTGCCAGTAGTATAGGGGGGGGCTTTGGCAATCAGCCCCAGCATTTT. The encoded protein is CASSIGGGFGNQPQHF.